This TCR beta chain was captured in a study of blood T cell repertoires in COVID-19. Overall study: Italy, Spain and the United States were the sources of the convalescent and acute COVID-19 samples. T cells, B-cell-depleted T cells, or PBMCs supplied cDNA or gDNA.

Authors' analysis steps: Cell counts per sample came from amplifying reference gene primers. The protocol was immunoSEQ multiplex PCR, while the TCRdb copy is restricted to in-frame clones and leaves out a portion. V, J and clone size are those of that table, while D and trimming were read from the DNA. The data hold 270,000 or so clones, with about 80% observed a single time. The CDR3 consists of 15 residues. Between the trimmed V and J ends, which lost 1 base and 9 bases, there was a span of 17 bases. Germline loops: CDR1 SGHKS, CDR2 YYEKEE (reference sequence). The sequenced material came from peripheral blood. The chain joins TRBV5-5 to TRBJ2-1, with TRBD2 as a possible D gene (7 bases). This receptor was obtained from a human donor in a cohort sampled during active COVID-19. This chain's CDR3 is CASSLTPAGAGEQFF. CDR3 sequence (DNA): TGTGCCAGCAGCTTGACCCCTGCGGGGGCGGGTGAGCAGTTCTTC.